What follows are 20 T cell receptor beta chains derived from one specimen sequenced in a study of blood T cells in healthy people across ages. With a J-beta primer mix and a sample-barcoded 5' primer, a second PCR ran about 7 to 12 cycles. A single record per CDR3 protein comes from TCRdb applying MiXCR to the 5' RACE reads. The profile shows about 780,000 distinct CDR3 sequences, about half of them singletons. What was sequenced was blood. The receptors shown here come from a man aged 80 or over in good health.

The chain is built from TRBV12-3 or TRBV12-4 and TRBJ1-5, with no clear D. The CDR3 loop spans 19 amino acids. Trimming removed 3 bases from V and 4 bases from J, with 25 bases in between. DNA of the CDR3: TGTGCCAGCAGTTTCACGTTCGGGAGTTCGCGCCAGGTGAATCAGCCCCAGCATTTT. Translating gives CASSFTFGSSRQVNQPQHF.

This clonotype was detected many times. The V and J genes are TRBV3-1 and TRBJ2-7, with D possibly matching TRBD2 (5 bases). Trimming removed 3 bases at V and 2 bases at J, with 8 bases between. The CDR3 runs 13 residues. The V gene's germline CDR1 is LGHDT and CDR2 YNNKEL (reference sequence). CDR3 sequence reads: CASSQDWTYEQYF. CDR3 coding DNA: TGTGCCAGCAGCCAGGACTGGACCTACGAGCAGTACTTC.

In regard to this clonotype: This sequence may be a read error, since a much larger clone differs from it by one base. This chain joins TRBV6-1 and TRBJ2-5; D is ambiguous. Trimming removed 8 bases at V and 11 bases at J, with 24 bases between. The CDR3 spans 14 residues. In germline, CDR1 is MNHNS, CDR2 SASEGT. As DNA, the CDR3 is TGTGCCAGCGGGCGTTTAATGAGCTCCTACGGGCAGTACTTC. Translation gives CASGRLMSSYGQYF.

On this clonotype itself: The junction and the germline gene differ at one end; a read error may be behind it. The chain combines TRBV6-1 with TRBJ2-4, with TRBD2 identical over 9 bases. CDR1 and CDR2 (germline): MNHNS, SASEGT. This CDR3 has 18 residues. CDR3 sequence: CASGEWVRREGAKNIQYF. CDR3 nucleotides: TGTGCCAGCGGTGAATGGGTGAGGCGGGAGGGAGCCAAAAACATTCAGTACTTC.

The rearrangement links TRBV20-1 to TRBJ1-2; 9 nucleotides line up with TRBD1. CDR1 and CDR2 from the germline V gene are DFQATT and SNEGSKA (reference sequence). The V and J ends lost 3 bases and 5 bases, in that order; junction bases with no gene match: 10. The CDR3 is 15 amino acids. CDR3 in DNA: TGCAGTGCTAGTGGCGGGACAGGGAGGTTGTATGGCTACACCTTC. Protein sequence: CSASGGTGRLYGYTF.

This clonotype was observed a handful of times. The gene calls are TRBV14 and TRBJ2-1; 12 bases fit TRBD2. CDR3 length equals 17 residues. Germline V gene sequence: CDR1 SGHDN, CDR2 FVKESK. J lost 3 bases, V lost 4 bases, and 7 bases had no gene match. As DNA, the CDR3 is TGTGCCAGCAGCCCTTGGGGACTAGCGGGTATCTACAATGAGCAGTTCTTC. The encoded protein is CASSPWGLAGIYNEQFF.

The rearrangement joins TRBV11-1 to TRBJ2-7, with a weak D call TRBD2 (6 bases). V was clipped by 1 base and J by 7 bases, with 17 bases between them. Germline V gene sequence: CDR1 SGHAT, CDR2 FQDESV (reference sequence). This CDR3 comprises 15 residues. CDR3 residues: CASSLVSGDYDEQYF. The DNA of the CDR3 is TGTGCCAGCAGCTTAGTCTCGGGAGATTATGATGAGCAGTACTTC. Using reference TRBV11-1 and TRBJ2-7 for the parts outside the CDR3, the full variable domain is EAEVAQSPRYKITEKSQAVAFWCDPISGHATLYWYRQILGQGPELLVQFQDESVVDDSQLPKDRFSAERLKGVDSTLKIQPAELGDSAMYLCASSLVSGDYDEQYFGPGTRLTVT.

This clonotype was recorded a few times. The rearrangement joins TRBV6-2 or TRBV6-3 to TRBJ2-7; D might be TRBD2 (6 bases). The CDR3 runs to 14 residues. Germline V CDR1 and CDR2: MNHEY, SVGEGT. The germline V and J ends were trimmed by 0 bases and 3 bases, with 9 bases remaining between them. This CDR3 reads CASSYSGAGYEQYF. CDR3 DNA: TGTGCCAGCAGTTACTCGGGAGCGGGCTACGAGCAGTACTTC.

This chain joins TRBV11-2 and TRBJ2-7; TRBD2 matches 14 bases. With V trimmed by 5 bases and J by 4 bases, 13 bases remained unmatched. CDR1 and CDR2 from the germline V gene are SGHAT and FQNNGV. CDR3 length: 18 residues. The CDR3 DNA reads TGTGCCAGCAGCCTCTTGGGGACTAGCGGGAGAGGATTATACGAGCAGTACTTC. This codes for CASSLLGTSGRGLYEQYF.

V usage is TRBV6-5 and J usage is TRBJ2-7, with 7 bases lining up with TRBD2. This CDR3 comprises 15 residues. Trimming cost V 2 bases and J 7 bases; bases outside gene matches: 11. Germline values: CDR1 MNHEY, CDR2 SVGAGI. Here the CDR3 DNA reads TGTGCCAGCAGTTACGGTCGCCCGGGGAGGGTTGAGCAGTACTTC. Translating it yields CASSYGRPGRVEQYF.

V and J are TRBV20-1 and TRBJ2-1; TRBD2 matches 9 bases. This CDR3 spans 14 amino acids. The V and J ends lost 3 bases and 3 bases, in that order; junction bases with no gene match: 3. Germline V gene sequence: CDR1 DFQATT, CDR2 SNEGSKA (reference sequence). DNA for the CDR3: TGCAGTGCTAGTGTGACTAGCGGCTACAATGAGCAGTTCTTC. This translates into CSASVTSGYNEQFF.

Notes on this clonotype: This clone may be a read error of a much larger clone one base away. This chain links TRBV9 with TRBJ2-3; D might be TRBD2 (5 bases). Germline CDR1 reads SGDLS; CDR2 reads YYNGEE. Trimming took 4 bases from V and 2 from J, leaving 11 bases between them. This CDR3 is 14 amino acids long. The CDR3 loop reads CASSISGYTDTQYF. DNA of the CDR3: TGTGCCAGCAGCATAAGCGGCTACACAGATACGCAGTATTTT.

The gene calls are TRBV25-1 and TRBJ2-5; 9 bases are shared with TRBD1. The germline V gene has CDR1 MGHDK and CDR2 SYGVNS. This CDR3 is built from 13 residues. The CDR3 loop is CETGGYHQETQYF. CDR3 nucleotides: TGTGAGACAGGGGGATACCACCAAGAGACCCAGTACTTC.

The chain is built from TRBV29-1 and TRBJ2-1, with D possibly matching TRBD2 (6 bases). This CDR3 region has 13 residues. Trimming cost V 3 bases and J 2 bases, with 8 bases left between them. The germline V gene encodes CDR1 SQVTM and CDR2 ANQGSEA. CDR3 nucleotide sequence: TGCAGCGTTGACGGCGGGACCTACAATGAGCAGTTCTTC. It is translated as CSVDGGTYNEQFF.

The chain combines TRBV6-2 or TRBV6-3 with TRBJ2-7; 9 nucleotides match TRBD1. CDR1 and CDR2 (germline): MNHEY, SVGEGT. Trimming at V came to 10 bases and at J to 4 bases, leaving 8 bases not matched to a gene. The CDR3 sequence is 13 residues long. In DNA, the CDR3 is TGTGCCATCGCGGGACAGGGCGTATACGAGCAGTACTTC. This codes for CAIAGQGVYEQYF.

The chain employs TRBV12-3 or TRBV12-4 and TRBJ1-5; TRBD1 matches 9 bases. V shed 5 bases and J 6 bases; nucleotides not matched to a gene: 5. The CDR3 has 14 residues. This CDR3 is CASSTGTGRQPQHF. CDR3 DNA: TGTGCCAGCAGTACCGGGACAGGGCGTCAGCCCCAGCATTTT.

This clonotype was found a few times. The chain employs TRBV5-1 and TRBJ2-3; tentatively, D is TRBD2 (6 bases). The germline V gene encodes CDR1 SGHRS and CDR2 YFSETQ. CDR3 length: 15 amino acids. Trimming took 0 bases from V and 2 from J, leaving 10 bases between them. As DNA, the CDR3 is TGCGCCAGCAGCTTGGCGGGAGTGAACACAGATACGCAGTATTTT. It specifies CASSLAGVNTDTQYF. Drawing the rest from reference TRBV5-1 and TRBJ2-3, the complete variable domain is KAGVTQTPRYLIKTRGQQVTLSCSPISGHRSVSWYQQTPGQGLQFLFEYFSETQRNKGNFPGRFSGRQFSNSRSEMNVSTLELGDSALYLCASSLAGVNTDTQYFGPGTRLTVL.

V usage is TRBV10-3 and J usage is TRBJ1-5; D is unclear. Germline V gives CDR1 ENHRY, CDR2 SYGVKD. This CDR3 is 12 amino acids long. V lost 3 bases to trimming and J lost 5 bases, with 5 bases between them. DNA for the CDR3: TGTGCCATCAGTGACCTTTATCAGCCCCAGCATTTT. It encodes CAISDLYQPQHF.

Only a few counts were recorded for this clonotype. The rearrangement uses TRBV24-1 and TRBJ2-5; the D call may be TRBD1 or TRBD2 (5 bases each). Looked up from germline, CDR1 is KGHDR and CDR2 is SFDVKD. This CDR3 has 13 amino acids. Trimming pared 12 bases from V and 11 bases from J, leaving 24 bases between. CDR3 DNA sequence: TGTGCCTCCTCCGGGACGTCCGTCGGAAGGCAGTACTTC. Translation gives CASSGTSVGRQYF.

To note about this clonotype: This may be a read error, as it is one base from a much larger clone. The rearrangement joins TRBV2 to TRBJ2-7; tentatively, D is TRBD1 (5 bases). The germline V and J ends were trimmed by 5 bases and 2 bases, with 10 bases remaining between them. Per the germline V gene, CDR1 is SNHLY and CDR2 is FYNNEI. CDR3 length equals 13 residues. CDR3 loop: CASSRQTPYEQYF. The CDR3 coding sequence is TGTGCCAGCAGTCGACAGACCCCCTACGAGCAGTACTTC.